Listed below are T cell receptor beta chains from one sample, sequenced in a study of T cell repertoires in cytomegalovirus infection. TCRdb used MiXCR to reprocess the reads, holding one entry per CDR3 protein. This table holds about 330,000 distinct CDR3 sequences, over 7.5% found once. The specimen was PBMCs. The receptors originated from a human donor in good health (CMV status not recorded). Some clones in this sample may be carry-over from other donors' samples. The CDR3 runs from the conserved cysteine through the conserved F or W. D genes are given only for firm matches. Not all rows give a size; the values are once, few, many and, for expanded clones, a class.

size: many; D: NA; V: TRBV7-2; J: TRBJ2-1; DNA: TGTGCCAGCAGCGAACTCGGATCCTCTTCAGGTGAGCAGTTCTTC; CDR3: CASSELGSSSGEQFF
size: NA; D: NA; V: TRBV4-3; J: TRBJ1-5; DNA: TGCGCCAGCAGCCAAGACCAGGGTGGAGATCAGCCCCAGCATTTT; CDR3: CASSQDQGGDQPQHF
size: NA; D: NA; V: TRBV4-3; J: TRBJ2-3; DNA: TGCGCCAGCAGCGTCGGGATTTCAGATACGCAGTATTTT; CDR3: CASSVGISDTQYF
size: NA; D: TRBD1; V: TRBV30; J: TRBJ1-5; DNA: TGTGCCTGGAGCCCGACAGGGGGACAGCCCCAGCATTTT; CDR3: CAWSPTGGQPQHF
size: many; D: NA; V: TRBV7-2; J: TRBJ1-1; DNA: TGTGCCAGCAGCCCAGGGGTAAGGCAGTCTTTCACTGAAGCTTTCTTT; CDR3: CASSPGVRQSFTEAFF
size: NA; D: TRBD2; V: TRBV20-1; J: TRBJ2-2; DNA: TGCAGTGCCGTGAGCGGGAGTGGCACCGGGGAGCTGTTTTTT; CDR3: CSAVSGSGTGELFF
size: many; D: NA; V: TRBV7-7; J: TRBJ2-1; DNA: TGTGCCAGCAGCTTAGAAGGGACCTACAATGAGCAGTTCTTC; CDR3: CASSLEGTYNEQFF
size: NA; D: NA; V: TRBV7-3; J: TRBJ1-3; DNA: TGTGCCAGCAGCTTAATGCGGTGGCAGTTGAATATTGTTGGAGGAAACACCATATATTTT; CDR3: CASSLMRWQLNIVGGNTIYF
size: NA; D: NA; V: TRBV12-3/TRBV12-4; J: TRBJ2-2; DNA: TGTGCCAGCAGTGAGATCCCTCTACAGGGCAGGGGTCGGGGGAACCCTTACACCGGGGAGCTGTTTTTT; CDR3: CASSEIPLQGRGRGNPYTGELFF
size: many; D: NA; V: TRBV7-2; J: TRBJ2-3; DNA: TGTGCCAGCAGCTTAGGAGGCCTACAGGGCGCTACGCAGTATTTT; CDR3: CASSLGGLQGATQYF